Each of the 32 T cell receptor beta chains below was sequenced from the same sample in a study of CD8+CD57+ T cells in acquired aplastic anemia. Genomic DNA served as template for TCR beta VDJ and CDR3 profiling. TCRdb reanalysed the reads using MiXCR and keeps one entry per CDR3 protein. The table includes under 150,000 distinct CDR3 sequences, about 43% detected once. Patients chosen for sequencing had CD8+CD57+ cells that had expanded, as shown by flow cytometry. The sequenced material came from sorted CD4+, CD8+, or CD8+CD57+ T cells (not recorded which) from PBMCs. These receptors all stem from a human donor with aplastic anemia.

J is TRBJ2-3 and V is TRBV9; D call uncertain. From germline, CDR1 is SGDLS and CDR2 YYNGEE. Trimming shortened V by 0 bases and J by 0 bases, and 5 bases separated the two germline ends. The CDR3 loop spans 14 amino acids. CDR3 coding DNA: TGTGCCAGCAGCGTAGGGGCTAGCACAGATACGCAGTATTTT. Encoded protein: CASSVGASTDTQYF.

This clonotype appeared many times. This chain uses TRBV24-1 with TRBJ2-3; 9 bases map to TRBD1. The germline V gene has CDR1 KGHDR and CDR2 SFDVKD. The CDR3 is 16 residues long. The V gene end was trimmed by 2 bases and the J gene end by 2 bases; junction bases not matched to a gene: 4. This CDR3 reads CATSDSGQGNTDTQYF. DNA for the CDR3: TGTGCCACCAGTGATTCGGGACAGGGTAACACAGATACGCAGTATTTT.

This clonotype was picked up many times. The gene calls are TRBV19 and TRBJ2-1; D is possibly TRBD1 (6 bases). With 4 bases removed from V and 8 bases from J, the gap between germline ends came to 21 bases. Germline loops: CDR1 LNHDA, CDR2 SQIVND (reference sequence). CDR3 length equals 16 residues. CDR3 bases: TGTGCCAGTAGTACGGCCAGCAGGGGAAGATGGCATGAGCAGTTCTTC. Translation gives CASSTASRGRWHEQFF. Complete variable domain (other parts from reference TRBV19 and TRBJ2-1): DGGITQSPKYLFRKEGQNVTLSCEQNLNHDAMYWYRQDPGQGLRLIYYSQIVNDFQKGDIAEGYSVSREKKESFPLTVTSAQKNPTAFYLCASSTASRGRWHEQFFGPGTRLTVL.

This clonotype was detected ten times or more. The J gene is TRBJ1-1, the V gene TRBV20-1, with 9 bases fitting TRBD1. Germline V CDR1 and CDR2: DFQATT, SNEGSKA (reference sequence). The CDR3 has 15 residues. J gave up 0 bases and V 5 bases, and 7 bases lay outside the gene matches. CDR3 loop: CSAPQTGGLNTEAFF. The CDR3, as DNA: TGCAGTGCTCCGCAGACAGGGGGTTTGAACACTGAAGCTTTCTTT.

This clonotype was seen a few times. The V and J genes are TRBV4-2 and TRBJ2-3, with 12 bases aligning to TRBD2. V lost 0 bases and J lost 6; bases outside the gene matches: 7. This CDR3 has 17 residues. Per germline, CDR1 LGHNA and CDR2 YNFKEQ. CDR3 coding DNA: TGTGCCAGCAGCCAAGATGGGGCTAGCGGGGGGGCGGATACGCAGTATTTT. Protein product: CASSQDGASGGADTQYF.

As concerns this clonotype: The CDR3 carries no conserved terminal phenylalanine or tryptophan, so it likely arises from a read error. This rearrangement joins TRBV19 to TRBJ1-6, with TRBD1 identical over 9 bases. The germline gives CDR1 LNHDA, CDR2 SQIVND (reference sequence). The CDR3 spans 15 residues. CDR3 region: CAGSPSTGGTSPLHL. The CDR3 coding sequence is TGTGCCGGTAGTCCATCCACAGGGGGCACTTCACCCCTCCACCTT.

The rearrangement links TRBV2 to TRBJ2-1; D is ambiguous. V was clipped by 3 bases and J by 0 bases, with 9 bases between them. The CDR3 is 15 amino acids. Per germline, CDR1 SNHLY and CDR2 FYNNEI. CDR3 residues: CASSDSESSYNEQFF. The CDR3 nucleotides read TGTGCCAGCAGTGATAGTGAGAGCTCCTACAATGAGCAGTTCTTC. The full variable domain, in which reference TRBV2 and TRBJ2-1 provide the parts outside the CDR3, is EPEVTQTPSHQVTQMGQEVILRCVPISNHLYFYWYRQILGQKVEFLVSFYNNEISEKSEIFDDQFSVERPDGSNFTLKIRSTKLEDSAMYFCASSDSESSYNEQFFGPGTRLTVL.

The V call is TRBV2, the J call TRBJ2-3, with 8 nucleotides matching TRBD2. The V and J ends lost 5 bases and 4 bases, in that order; junction bases with no gene match: 8. Germline-derived CDR1 and CDR2 are SNHLY and FYNNEI. CDR3 length: 15 amino acids. CDR3 DNA: TGTGCCAGCAGTCCTTCTGGACTAGCCGCAGATACGCAGTATTTT. This gives the protein CASSPSGLAADTQYF.

This sequence joins TRBV24-1 and TRBJ2-1, with D uncertain. Germline V CDR1 and CDR2: KGHDR, SFDVKD. The ends were cut back, 9 bases at V and 8 bases at J, with 13 bases in the middle. The CDR3 extends over 12 amino acids. For the CDR3, the DNA is TGTGCCACCGGCTTAACGGAGTATGAGCAGTTCTTC. This sequence encodes CATGLTEYEQFF.

This clonotype occurred many times. The rearrangement uses TRBV7-2 and TRBJ2-1, with a weak D call TRBD1 (5 bases). Germline assignment: CDR1 SGHTA and CDR2 FQGNSA. The CDR3 totals 12 residues. Trimming took off 5 bases at V and 9 bases at J, with 11 bases between the two ends. This CDR3 reads CASSPRQPEQFF. The CDR3 coding sequence is TGTGCCAGCAGCCCACGACAGCCTGAGCAGTTCTTC.

In its sample, this clonotype was seen many times. V usage is TRBV7-8 and J usage is TRBJ2-5; tentative D call: TRBD1 (5 bases). Germline values: CDR1 SGHVS, CDR2 FQNEAQ. V lost 5 bases, J lost 1 base, and 14 bases lay in between. This CDR3 spans 15 amino acids. The DNA of the CDR3 is TGTGCCAGCAGCACCAGGGTACCCCTCCAAGAGACCCAGTACTTC. Translating it yields CASSTRVPLQETQYF. The full variable domain, its missing parts supplied by reference TRBV7-8 and TRBJ2-5, is GAGVSQSPRYKVAKRGQDVALRCDPISGHVSLFWYQQALGQGPEFLTYFQNEAQLDKSGLPSDRFFAERPEGSVSTLKIQRTQQEDSAVYLCASSTRVPLQETQYFGPGTRLLVL.

This rearrangement joins TRBV2 to TRBJ1-2, with no clear D. Deletions cut 3 bases from V and 4 bases from J, with 9 bases between. CDR3 length: 13 amino acids. CDR1 and CDR2 from the germline V gene are SNHLY and FYNNEI. The CDR3 loop is CASSENSLYGYTF. The CDR3 nucleotides are TGTGCCAGCAGTGAGAACAGCCTCTATGGCTACACCTTC.

The gene calls are TRBV15 and TRBJ2-2; perhaps TRBD1 as D (5 bases). The germline gives CDR1 LNHNV, CDR2 YYDKDF (reference sequence). The V end lost 1 base, the J end lost 6 bases, and 6 bases lay between the germline ends. The CDR3 contains 13 residues. The CDR3: CATSRGGAGELFF. The CDR3 bases are TGTGCCACCAGCAGAGGGGGCGCCGGGGAGCTGTTTTTT.

Ten or more counts support this clonotype. The chain joins TRBV20-1 to TRBJ1-4; 8 nucleotides line up with TRBD1. The CDR3 length is 15 residues. Germline values: CDR1 DFQATT, CDR2 SNEGSKA (reference sequence). Trimming cost V 2 bases and J 5 bases; bases outside gene matches: 7. CDR3 protein: CSARSPGQANEKLFF. DNA for the CDR3: TGCAGTGCTAGATCCCCGGGACAGGCAAATGAAAAACTGTTTTTT.

This clonotype was found a few times. The CDR3: CASTLRQGGGTQYF. The CDR3 DNA reads TGTGCCAGCACGTTGCGACAGGGGGGGGGGACCCAGTACTTC. The J gene is TRBJ2-5, the V gene TRBV28; 9 positions match TRBD1. V shed 7 bases and J 7 bases; nucleotides not matched to a gene: 10. Germline values: CDR1 MDHEN, CDR2 SYDVKM. This CDR3 spans 14 amino acids.

Worth noting for this clonotype: Germline is not matched at one junction end, which may reflect a read error. The rearrangement uses TRBV11-2 and TRBJ2-7, with TRBD1 identical over 9 bases. The CDR3 length is 16 residues. Germline V gene sequence: CDR1 SGHAT, CDR2 FQNNGV. The CDR3 coding sequence is TGTGCCAGCAGCGAGCGGGACAGGGCGAAAGGATACGAGCAATACTTC. It specifies CASSERDRAKGYEQYF.

This clonotype was detected ten times or more. V usage is TRBV6-2 or TRBV6-3 and J usage is TRBJ2-7; the D gene is possibly TRBD1 (5 bases). Trimming left V 6 bases short and J 0 bases short, with 15 bases between. Germline values: CDR1 MNHEY, CDR2 SVGEGT. This CDR3 has 15 residues. The CDR3 protein is CASSPRQIFSYEQYV. DNA of the CDR3: TGTGCCAGCAGCCCCAGACAGATTTTCTCCTACGAGCAGTACGTC.

The sample holds many counts of this clonotype. The CDR3 here is CASSGNGGGETQYF. Written as DNA, the CDR3 is TGTGCCAGCAGCGGCAACGGGGGGGGAGAGACCCAGTACTTC. V and J are TRBV4-2 and TRBJ2-5; 8 nucleotides match TRBD2. Germline V lookup: CDR1 LGHNA, CDR2 YNFKEQ. Trimming at V came to 5 bases and at J to 4 bases, leaving 6 bases not matched to a gene. The CDR3 sequence is 14 residues long.

In the case of this clonotype: A much larger clone differs from this one at a single base, so this may be a read error. The chain employs TRBV20-1 and TRBJ2-1, with no clear D. V lost 8 bases to trimming and J lost 4 bases, with 6 bases between them. CDR1 and CDR2 from the germline V gene are DFQATT and SNEGSKA (reference sequence). The CDR3 loop spans 10 amino acids. For the CDR3, the DNA is TGCAGTACTTTTTACAATGAGCAGTTCTTC. Translation gives CSTFYNEQFF.

This chain's CDR3 is CASSVDGDSPLHF. CDR3 bases: TGTGCCAGCAGCGTAGACGGCGATTCACCCCTCCACTTT. V usage is TRBV9 and J usage is TRBJ1-6; D uncertain. The V end lost 0 bases, the J end lost 8 bases, and 6 bases lay between the germline ends. This CDR3 spans 13 amino acids. The germline V gene has CDR1 SGDLS and CDR2 YYNGEE.

This rearrangement joins TRBV4-3 to TRBJ1-4, with 9 bases matching TRBD1. This CDR3 region has 15 residues. V was clipped by 1 base and J by 8 bases; unmatched bases: 5. Germline V gene sequence: CDR1 LGHNA, CDR2 YSLEER. CDR3 DNA sequence: TGCGCCAGCAGCCAAGGGACAGGGGTGGAAGAAAAACTGTTTTTT. Residues: CASSQGTGVEEKLFF.

J is TRBJ1-2 and V is TRBV29-1; 7 nucleotides agree with TRBD1. Per the germline V gene, CDR1 is SQVTM and CDR2 is ANQGSEA. With 7 bases clipped from V and 0 bases from J, the junction kept 5 bases outside the gene matches. This CDR3 contains 13 residues. As DNA, the CDR3 is TGCAGCGCCGACAGGGCCCCTAACTATGGCTACACCTTC. Amino acid sequence: CSADRAPNYGYTF.

This clonotype was picked up many times. The chain is built from TRBV10-2 and TRBJ1-5; 12 bases line up with TRBD1. This CDR3 spans 15 amino acids. Trimming at V came to 8 bases and at J to 5 bases, leaving 7 bases not matched to a gene. Germline-derived CDR1 and CDR2 are WSHSY and SAAADI. CDR3 protein: CASGYGTGGDQPQHF. The CDR3 nucleotides are TGCGCCAGCGGTTATGGGACAGGGGGCGATCAGCCCCAGCATTTT.

This clonotype was counted at least ten times. The rearrangement links TRBV20-1 to TRBJ2-1; D assignment may be TRBD1 or TRBD2 (5 bases each). The CDR3 contains 15 residues. Between the trimmed V and J ends, which lost 3 bases and 2 bases, there was a span of 14 bases. Germline loops: CDR1 DFQATT, CDR2 SNEGSKA (reference sequence). The CDR3 DNA follows: TGCAGTGCTAGCCCGGCCAGGGACCCCTACAATGAGCAGTTCTTC. Amino acid sequence: CSASPARDPYNEQFF.

Comment on this clonotype: Since a much larger clone is just one base distant, this may be a read error. In nucleotides, the CDR3 is TGTGCCAGCAGCCAAGTCACGAGGGGCGAGCAGTACGTC. Its protein product is CASSQVTRGEQYV. The chain recombines TRBV14 with TRBJ2-7; D possibly matches TRBD1 or TRBD2 (5 bases each). The CDR3 totals 13 residues. The germline V gene has CDR1 SGHDN and CDR2 FVKESK. V lost 1 base and J 6 bases, leaving 10 bases between the germline ends.

This clonotype was observed once. The CDR3 ends on some other residue instead of the conserved phenylalanine or tryptophan, so this is likely a read error. V and J are TRBV7-8 and TRBJ2-7, with 7 bases aligning to TRBD2. Germline V lookup: CDR1 SGHVS, CDR2 FQNEAQ. This CDR3 region has 14 residues. V dropped 5 bases and J dropped 5; count of bases not matched to a gene: 9. The CDR3 spells CASSQGLGRDEQYA. CDR3 in DNA: TGTGCCAGCAGCCAAGGTCTAGGGAGGGACGAGCAGTACGCC.

This clonotype has a handful of counts. This chain uses TRBV7-2 with TRBJ2-7; 8 bases match TRBD2. Trimming took 3 bases from V and 6 from J; bases not matched to a gene: 7. The CDR3 totals 14 residues. Germline CDR1 reads SGHTA; CDR2 reads FQGNSA. The CDR3 sequence is CASSLAGLASEQYF. DNA of the CDR3: TGTGCCAGCAGCTTGGCCGGACTAGCATCCGAGCAGTACTTC.

In its sample, this clonotype was seen many times. The V and J genes are TRBV24-1 and TRBJ1-1; D may be TRBD1 (5 bases). The length of the CDR3 is 13 residues. The V and J ends lost 4 bases and 5 bases respectively, with 10 bases between them. Germline V gives CDR1 KGHDR, CDR2 SFDVKD. This chain's CDR3 is CATSDRGGTEAFF. The CDR3 DNA sequence: TGTGCCACCAGTGACCGGGGGGGAACTGAAGCTTTCTTT.

This chain uses TRBV19 with TRBJ1-1, with 9 bases lining up with TRBD1. V was clipped by 11 bases and J by 3 bases; unmatched bases: 7. CDR1 and CDR2 (germline): LNHDA, SQIVND (reference sequence). The CDR3 is made up of 13 amino acids. For the CDR3, the DNA is TGTGCCTCACGGGACAGGGCTGACACTGAAGCTTTCTTT. Protein: CASRDRADTEAFF.

The chain is built from TRBV2 and TRBJ1-1; D gene ambiguous. With 7 bases removed from V and 0 bases from J, the gap between germline ends came to 3 bases. The CDR3 extends over 11 amino acids. Germline lookup yields CDR1 SNHLY and CDR2 FYNNEI. The CDR3 loop is CASMMNTEAFF. The CDR3 DNA follows: TGTGCCAGCATGATGAACACTGAAGCTTTCTTT.

This clonotype was detected ten times or more. CDR3 coding DNA: TGTGCCAGCAGCCCGGGACAGGGGGCGGATGAGCAGTTCTTC. Protein product: CASSPGQGADEQFF. This sequence joins TRBV5-5 and TRBJ2-1, with TRBD1 matching over 12 bases. V shed 4 bases and J 8 bases; nucleotides not matched to a gene: 4. The CDR3 loop spans 14 amino acids. Germline V gene sequence: CDR1 SGHKS, CDR2 YYEKEE (reference sequence).

This clonotype was detected ten times or more. This chain links TRBV7-2 with TRBJ1-1, with D perhaps matching TRBD1 (6 bases). With 2 bases removed from V and 5 bases from J, the gap between germline ends came to 6 bases. Germline loops: CDR1 SGHTA, CDR2 FQGNSA. The CDR3 is 12 amino acids. CDR3 region: CASSLTGTEAFF. Written as DNA, the CDR3 is TGTGCCAGCAGCTTAACAGGGACTGAAGCTTTCTTT.